This TCR beta chain stems from a study of metastatic and nonmetastatic thyroid tumors. Until they underwent thyroid surgery, no patient had received any treatment. V lost 8 bases and J lost 7, with 14 bases in between. There are 12 residues in the CDR3. Germline CDR1 and CDR2: LNHDA and SQIVND (reference sequence). TCRdb re-analyzed the PCR reads using MiXCR. Among approximately 6,400 clones listed, more than 25% were seen once. This TCR was recovered from a female donor with papillary thyroid cancer or a benign thyroid nodule (not recorded which). Some clones in this sample may be carry-over from other donors' samples. The sequenced sample was tumor tissue. The chain uses TRBV19 and TRBJ1-2; maybe TRBD1 (5 bases). CDR3 loop: CASLTARGGYTF. For the CDR3, the DNA is TGTGCCAGTTTGACAGCGAGAGGTGGCTACACCTTC.